This TCR beta chain is drawn from a study of persistence of HIV-infected CD4 T cells. The libraries were made with immunoSEQ version 4 in survey mode. Libraries were prepared by immunoSEQ multiplex PCR; TCRdb keeps only in-frame clonotypes and omits some of them. The sample includes under 20,000 clones, about 60% of them seen just once. This clone was detected a few times. The antigen is unknown. The stimulus was an HIV-1 Gag 15-mer peptide pool, about 1 ug/peptide/mL. Responding CD4+ T cells were sorted by upregulation of both CD40 ligand and CD69. CDR3 length: 14 residues. Germline CDR1 GTSNPN, CDR2 SVGIG (reference sequence). V was clipped by 3 bases and J by 4 bases; unmatched bases: 6.

The rearrangement uses TRBV30 and TRBJ2-1; 7 bases are shared with TRBD2. This receptor was identified in an adult woman with HIV who was CMV-seropositive. The material was CD4+ T cells sorted from PBMCs after approximately 19-hour stimulation, obtained from a patient who received antiretroviral therapy. The CDR3 here is CAWSASGVYNEQFF. The CDR3 DNA reads as TGTGCCTGGAGCGCTAGCGGCGTATACAATGAGCAGTTCTTC.